The present entry profiles one T cell receptor (beta chain) with its context. Its target is unknown. In the CD4+ fraction, cells were divided into CD45RA+ naive and CD45RA-negative memory subsets. Genomic DNA (from each subset) was split evenly across several immunoSEQ plates. Under the authors' procedure: Filtering differed because ImmunoSEQ produced junction-only sequences that carried no quality scores. Clones were read by immunoSEQ multiplex PCR, and TCRdb kept only the in-frame ones, dropping some. That table supplies the V and J calls and clone size; D and trimming were determined from the DNA. The sample has 500,000 to 550,000 clones; approximately 94% are singletons. The V end was cut by 1 base, the J end by 5 bases, with 11 bases between. Germline CDR1 and CDR2: SGHAT and FQDESV (reference sequence). The CDR3 sequence is 15 residues long. This sample stems from a study of shared clonotypes between healthy human individuals. General study results and limits: Across several donors, naive CD4 shared about 5%, naive CD8 over 3%, memory CD4 more than 2%, memory CD8 under 0.5%.

The V and J genes are TRBV11-1 and TRBJ2-2; D is undetermined. This receptor was obtained from a woman aged 25 to 39 in good health. Source material: naive CD4+ T cells sorted from blood. The subset denotes: CD45RA+ positively selected. The CDR3 reads CASSLGPGRTGELFF. The DNA for the CDR3 is TGTGCCAGCAGCTTAGGTCCGGGCCGGACCGGGGAGCTGTTTTTT.